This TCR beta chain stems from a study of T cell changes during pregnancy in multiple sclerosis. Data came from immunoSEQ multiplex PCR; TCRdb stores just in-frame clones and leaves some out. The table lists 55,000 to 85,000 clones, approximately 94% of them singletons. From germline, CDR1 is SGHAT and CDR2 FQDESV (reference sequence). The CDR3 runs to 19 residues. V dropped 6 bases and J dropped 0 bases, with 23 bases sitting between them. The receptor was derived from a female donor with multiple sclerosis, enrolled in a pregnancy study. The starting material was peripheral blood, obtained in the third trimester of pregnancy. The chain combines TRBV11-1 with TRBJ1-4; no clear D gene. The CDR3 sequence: CASRRTWGGPTTTNEKLFF. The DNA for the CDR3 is TGTGCCAGCAGACGTACCTGGGGAGGACCTACAACAACTAATGAAAAACTGTTTTTT.